The rows below give T cell receptor beta chains drawn from one sample of a study of blood T cell repertoires in COVID-19. Method: immunoSEQ multiplex PCR; TCRdb's copy keeps in-frame clones and lacks some. The sample records some 69,000 clones, roughly 87% being singletons. The specimen sequenced was peripheral blood. These TCRs come from a man aged 50-59 years with COVID-19, enrolled during active disease. CDR3s include the opening cysteine and the closing phenylalanine or tryptophan. Fields, in order: D gene, clone size, V gene, J gene, CDR3 protein, CDR3 DNA. The D gene is left open where the match is weak. Only some rows state a clone size, as once, few, many or a class for expanded clones.

TRBD1	.	TRBV27	TRBJ1-6	CASRTGTGASPLHF	TGTGCCAGCAGGACCGGGACAGGGGCTTCACCCCTCCACTTT
.	.	TRBV27	TRBJ1-1	CASRLTGRTEAFF	TGTGCCAGCAGACTGACAGGAAGAACTGAAGCTTTCTTT
TRBD2	.	TRBV4-2	TRBJ2-1	CASSPWGGSSGNEQFF	TGTGCCAGCAGCCCGTGGGGCGGGAGCTCTGGGAATGAGCAGTTCTTC
.	.	TRBV14	TRBJ1-2	CASSQEAVF	TGTGCCAGCAGCCAAGAAGCCGTTTTC
.	.	TRBV10-3	TRBJ1-3	CAGQEVSGNTIYF	TGTGCCGGGCAAGAAGTTTCTGGAAACACCATATATTTT
.	.	TRBV19	TRBJ1-2	CASSIVGGVLNYGYTF	TGTGCCAGTAGTATAGTGGGAGGCGTACTAAACTATGGCTACACCTTC
.	.	TRBV24-1	TRBJ1-4	CATSPRVTNEKLFF	TGTGCCACCAGTCCCAGGGTTACGAATGAAAAACTGTTTTTT
TRBD1	.	TRBV6-6	TRBJ1-1	CASSRIQGQGFNTEAFF	TGTGCCAGCAGTCGCATACAGGGACAGGGGTTTAACACTGAAGCTTTCTTT
.	.	TRBV2	TRBJ1-5	CASSRGGGESNQPQHF	TGTGCCAGCAGTCGGGGAGGGGGAGAAAGCAATCAGCCCCAGCATTTT
.	.	TRBV11-2	TRBJ2-6	CASSSTGGANVLTF	TGTGCCAGCAGCTCGACAGGTGGGGCCAACGTCCTGACTTTC
.	.	TRBV30	TRBJ1-2	CAWSATQYGYTF	TGTGCCTGGAGTGCCACACAGTATGGCTACACCTTC
TRBD2	.	TRBV18	TRBJ2-1	CASSPGPAGGYNEQFF	TGTGCCAGCTCACCAGGGCCCGCGGGAGGGTACAATGAGCAGTTCTTC
TRBD2	.	TRBV2	TRBJ2-2	CASSEGSGRTGELFF	TGTGCCAGCAGTGAAGGGAGCGGGAGGACCGGGGAGCTGTTTTTT
.	.	TRBV5-1	TRBJ1-1	CASSSWTDTEAFF	TGCGCCAGCAGCTCCTGGACAGACACTGAAGCTTTCTTT
.	.	TRBV12-3/TRBV12-4	TRBJ2-1	CASSPTRGEQFF	TGTGCCAGCAGCCCCACTCGGGGTGAGCAGTTCTTC
TRBD1	.	TRBV5-4	TRBJ1-4	CASSHGQAYNEKLFF	TGTGCCAGCAGCCATGGACAGGCGTATAATGAAAAACTGTTTTTT
.	.	TRBV6-5	TRBJ1-1	CASSYSIRLGETEAFF	TGTGCCAGCAGTTACTCGATAAGGTTGGGAGAAACTGAAGCTTTCTTT
TRBD2	medium-sized	TRBV9	TRBJ2-7	CASRGGPSGRLYEQYF	TGTGCCAGCAGGGGGGGCCCCAGCGGGAGATTATACGAGCAGTACTTC
TRBD1	.	TRBV7-2	TRBJ1-2	CASSYWGQNYGYTF	TGTGCCAGCAGCTATTGGGGACAGAACTATGGCTACACCTTC
TRBD1	.	TRBV24-1	TRBJ2-2	CATSTGTGVDTGELFF	TGTGCCACCAGCACCGGGACAGGGGTCGACACCGGGGAGCTGTTTTTT
.	.	TRBV11-2	TRBJ1-1	CASSLAGVYSEAFF	TGTGCCAGCAGCCTTGCGGGGGTTTACTCTGAAGCTTTCTTT
.	.	TRBV19	TRBJ1-5	CASSIGTRYQPQHF	TGTGCCAGTAGTATAGGAACCAGATATCAGCCCCAGCATTTT
TRBD2	.	TRBV7-9	TRBJ2-3	CASSRLAGDMDTQYF	TGTGCCAGCAGCCGACTAGCGGGCGACATGGATACGCAGTATTTT
.	.	TRBV4-1	TRBJ2-5	CASSQNGLKETQYF	TGCGCCAGCAGCCAAAACGGACTAAAAGAGACCCAGTACTTC
TRBD1	.	TRBV10-1	TRBJ1-5	CASTFPGQGPYSNQPQHF	TGCGCCAGCACCTTTCCGGGACAGGGACCCTATAGCAATCAGCCCCAGCATTTT
.	once	TRBV3-1/TRBV3-2	TRBJ2-1	CASSPAVVLGEQFF	TGTGCCAGCAGCCCCGCGGTGGTACTTGGAGAGCAGTTCTTC
TRBD2	.	TRBV30	TRBJ2-3	CAWSPTGRGTDTQYF	TGTGCCTGGAGTCCGACCGGGAGGGGCACAGATACGCAGTATTTT
TRBD1	.	TRBV9	TRBJ1-4	CASSYRQGSNEKLFF	TGTGCCAGCAGCTATCGACAGGGAAGTAATGAAAAACTGTTTTTT
TRBD2	.	TRBV5-1	TRBJ2-1	CASSMPLAGESWSYNEQFF	TGCGCCAGCAGCATGCCCCTGGCGGGAGAGTCTTGGTCCTACAATGAGCAGTTCTTC
.	.	TRBV10-2	TRBJ1-3	CASSTPSGNTIYF	TGCGCCAGCAGCACACCCTCTGGAAACACCATATATTTT
TRBD1	.	TRBV11-2	TRBJ1-6	CASSPLRGRNSPLHF	TGTGCCAGCAGCCCGCTCAGGGGGAGAAATTCACCCCTCCACTTT
.	.	TRBV5-1	TRBJ2-2	CASSLEVSGVGELFF	TGCGCCAGCAGCTTGGAAGTGTCGGGGGTCGGGGAGCTGTTTTTT
.	.	TRBV27	TRBJ2-5	CASRGRGKEETQYF	TGTGCCAGCAGGGGTAGGGGAAAAGAAGAGACCCAGTACTTC
TRBD1	.	TRBV7-2	TRBJ2-3	CASSPWTGGDTQYF	TGTGCCAGCAGCCCGTGGACAGGCGGAGATACGCAGTATTTT
TRBD2	.	TRBV10-3	TRBJ2-3	CAIRGLATITDTQYF	TGTGCCATCAGGGGACTAGCTACAATCACAGATACGCAGTATTTT
TRBD1	.	TRBV7-2	TRBJ1-5	CASSDRGRGSGQPQHF	TGTGCCAGCAGCGACAGGGGGCGCGGGTCAGGTCAGCCCCAGCATTTT
TRBD2	.	TRBV19	TRBJ2-7	CASSPRLAGDEQYF	TGTGCCAGTAGTCCTCGACTAGCGGGAGATGAGCAGTACTTC
.	.	TRBV5-6	TRBJ1-5	CASSLSAGKYQPQHF	TGTGCCAGCAGCTTGTCGGCAGGAAAGTATCAGCCCCAGCATTTT
.	.	TRBV6-5	TRBJ1-4	CASSRGDNEKLFF	TGTGCCAGCAGTAGGGGCGATAATGAAAAACTGTTTTTT
.	.	TRBV6-5	TRBJ2-1	CASSYSLAYEQFF	TGTGCCAGCAGTTACTCCTTAGCGTATGAGCAGTTCTTC
.	.	TRBV29-1	TRBJ1-3	CSVERLSGNTIYF	TGCAGCGTTGAACGTCTCTCTGGAAACACCATATATTTT